This T cell receptor beta chain was sequenced for a study of OX40 agonist ivuxolimab in advanced cancers. Study results and limitations: CD4+ and CD8+ T cells in blood underwent clonal expansion by week 6 at 0.1 to 3.0 mg/kg. Antigens targeted by the expanded peripheral T cells were not determined.

Germline V gene lookup returns CDR1 SGHRS and CDR2 YFSETQ. V lost 2 bases, J lost 1 base, and 2 bases stayed unmatched. The CDR3 contains 15 residues. Some clones are missing from TCRdb's copy, which holds only in-frame ones; the method was immunoSEQ multiplex PCR. The sample lists around 90,000 clones, around 90% occurring once. Note on this clone: Antigen: not known.

The source of this sequence is an adult with an advanced solid tumor such as melanoma, head and neck, liver or kidney cancer. This material consisted of CD4+ or CD8+ T cells sorted from blood, taken in a trial of the OX40 agonist ivuxolimab. The chain joins TRBV5-1 to TRBJ2-1, with 8 bases that match TRBD2. CDR3 DNA: TGCGCCAGCAGCTTACTAGCGGAGTCCTACAATGAGCAGTTCTTC. This gives the protein CASSLLAESYNEQFF.